This record covers a single T cell receptor (beta chain). Its antigen is not known. The PCR was carried out with 60 Vbeta primers and 13 Jbeta primers. Data came from immunoSEQ multiplex PCR; TCRdb stores just in-frame clones and leaves some out. The table lists about 130,000 clones, roughly three quarters of them singletons. Despite likely unrecorded immune exposures, the donors were nominally healthy at the time of sampling. V was shortened by 7 bases and J by 0 bases, with 16 bases between the two germline ends. CDR3 length equals 15 residues. The germline gives CDR1 SGHRS, CDR2 YFSETQ. The sample originates from a study of cytomegalovirus exposure and HLA in healthy donors. Study-wide results and limits: In a later analysis, parvovirus B19, influenza, CMV and Epstein-Barr virus appeared linked to several top co-occurrence clusters. Most observed TCR sequences were rare, whereas some public TCRs were detected in many donors.

The chain employs TRBV5-1 and TRBJ1-1, with D possibly TRBD1 on 5 matching bases. This clonotype was obtained from a middle-aged man in good health and CMV-seronegative. Sequenced: PBMCs. Here the CDR3 reads CASGPRGQVNTEAFF. Written as DNA, the CDR3 is TGCGCCAGCGGCCCCCGCGGACAAGTGAACACTGAAGCTTTCTTT.